Sequencing of this T cell receptor (beta chain) was carried out in a study of CDR3 diversity in severe acne. TCRdb called the PCR reads again in MiXCR, with one record for every CDR3 protein. The sample records approximately 90,000 distinct CDR3 sequences, about 52% being singletons. The V and J ends lost 3 bases and 6 bases respectively, with 20 bases between them. From germline, CDR1 is GTSNPN and CDR2 SVGIG (reference sequence). The CDR3 length is 15 residues. The receptor's source is a male donor in good health, serving as a control. The genes are TRBV30 and TRBJ1-2; maybe TRBD1 (6 bases). What was sequenced was blood. CDR3 amino acids: CAWRKIRRDIDGYTF. In DNA, the CDR3 is TGTGCCTGGAGAAAGATACGCCGGGACATAGATGGCTACACCTTC.